This T cell receptor (beta chain) was identified in a study of T-cell memory formation after mild COVID-19. This clonotype has at least ten counts. It was 5'RACE with constant-segment primers that produced the TCR alpha and TCR beta cDNA libraries, which carried sample barcodes and UMIs. MiXCR was run by TCRdb on the 5' RACE reads, yielding one entry per CDR3 protein. The data contain about 620,000 distinct CDR3 sequences, roughly 18% of them singletons. The CDR3 totals 15 residues. V dropped 5 bases and J dropped 5 bases, with 19 bases sitting between them. J is TRBJ2-7 and V is TRBV12-3 or TRBV12-4; the D is unclear. This receptor was identified in an adult woman who had mild COVID-19 (a few samples of this study predate the infection). Cell type and time point are not known. Sequencing used PBMCs or a T cell subset sorted from them (not recorded which). The CDR3 loop is CASSTDGNGPHEQYF. The DNA for the CDR3 is TGTGCCAGCAGTACGGATGGGAACGGGCCGCACGAGCAGTACTTC.